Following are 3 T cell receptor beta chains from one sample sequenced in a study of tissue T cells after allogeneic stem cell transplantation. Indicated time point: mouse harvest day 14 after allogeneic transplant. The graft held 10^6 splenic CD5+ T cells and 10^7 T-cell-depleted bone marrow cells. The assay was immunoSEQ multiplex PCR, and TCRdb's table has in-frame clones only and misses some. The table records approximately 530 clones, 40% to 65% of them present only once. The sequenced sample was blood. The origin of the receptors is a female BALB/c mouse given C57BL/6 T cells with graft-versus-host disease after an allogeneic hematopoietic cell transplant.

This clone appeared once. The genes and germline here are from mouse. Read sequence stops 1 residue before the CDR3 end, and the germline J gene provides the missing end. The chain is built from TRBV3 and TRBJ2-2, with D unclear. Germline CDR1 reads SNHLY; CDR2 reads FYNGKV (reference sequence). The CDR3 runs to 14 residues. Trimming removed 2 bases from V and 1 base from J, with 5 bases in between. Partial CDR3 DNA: TGTGCCAGCAGCTTAAGGCAAAACACCGGGCAGCTCTAC. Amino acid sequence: CASSLRQNTGQLY. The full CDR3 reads CASSLRQNTGQLYF.

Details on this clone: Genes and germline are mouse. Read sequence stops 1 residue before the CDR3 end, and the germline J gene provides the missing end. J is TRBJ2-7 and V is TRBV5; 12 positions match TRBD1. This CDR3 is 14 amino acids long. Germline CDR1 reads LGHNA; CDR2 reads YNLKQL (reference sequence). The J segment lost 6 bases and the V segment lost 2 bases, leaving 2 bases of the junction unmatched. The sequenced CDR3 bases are TGTGCCAGCAGCCAACGGGACAGGGGGCCTGAACAGTAC. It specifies CASSQRDRGPEQY. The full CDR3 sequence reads CASSQRDRGPEQYF.

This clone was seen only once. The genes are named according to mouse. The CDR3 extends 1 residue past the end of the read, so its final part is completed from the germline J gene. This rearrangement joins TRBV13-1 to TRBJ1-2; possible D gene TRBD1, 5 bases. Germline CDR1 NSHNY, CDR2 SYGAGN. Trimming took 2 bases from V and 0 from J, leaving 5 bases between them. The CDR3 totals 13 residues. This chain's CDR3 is CASSETANSDYTF. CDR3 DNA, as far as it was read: TGTGCCAGCAGTGAGACAGCAAACTCCGACTACACC.